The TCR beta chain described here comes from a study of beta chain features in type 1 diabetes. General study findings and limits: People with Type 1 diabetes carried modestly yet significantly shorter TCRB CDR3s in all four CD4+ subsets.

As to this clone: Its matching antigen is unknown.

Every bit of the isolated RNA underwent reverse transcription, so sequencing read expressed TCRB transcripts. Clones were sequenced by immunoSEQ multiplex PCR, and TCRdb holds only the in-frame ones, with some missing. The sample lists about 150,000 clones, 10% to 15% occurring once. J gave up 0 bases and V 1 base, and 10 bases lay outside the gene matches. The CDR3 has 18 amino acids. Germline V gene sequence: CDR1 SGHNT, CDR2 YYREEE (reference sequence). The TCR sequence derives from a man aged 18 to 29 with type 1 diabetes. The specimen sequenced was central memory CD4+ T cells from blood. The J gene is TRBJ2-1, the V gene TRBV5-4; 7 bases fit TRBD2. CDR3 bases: TGTGCCAGCAGCTTGAGGTTAGCAGGACTAGTCTCCTACAATGAGCAGTTCTTC. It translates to CASSLRLAGLVSYNEQFF.